This record covers a single T cell receptor (beta chain). The junction shows a germline mismatch at one end, possibly a read error. CDR1 is SGHAT and CDR2 is FQNNGV in the germline V gene. The CDR3 totals 15 residues. Original handling: Using reference gene primer amplification, nucleated cell counts were estimated. Data came from immunoSEQ multiplex PCR; TCRdb stores just in-frame clones and leaves some out. That table furnishes V, J and clone size, whereas the DNA furnished D and trimming. This sample has 200,000 to 250,000 clones; around 87% occur once, and the top ten carry more than 7%. This record belongs to a study of blood T cell repertoires in COVID-19. Study details: What the recovered Cohort 3 donors had was two negative PCRs, clearance, or symptom resolution.

The sample consisted of PBMCs or T cells enriched from blood (not recorded which). This chain joins TRBV11-2 and TRBJ1-6; 7 nucleotides align to TRBD1. This sequence was found in a man between 25 and 39 years old in a cohort exposed to, infected with or recovered from COVID-19 (not recorded which). The CDR3 spells CASSPNRDRYSSLHF. In DNA form, the CDR3 reads TGTGCCAGCAGCCCAAATAGGGACAGATATTCATCCCTCCACTTT.